This entry concerns a single T cell receptor beta chain. Its antigen is unidentified. This sample stems from a study of response to subunit inactivated influenza vaccine. Points from the study as a whole: Each seasonal influenza vaccination, the authors suggested, recruits few new T cells.

TCRdb recomputed calls from the RT-PCR reads with MiXCR, one row per CDR3 protein. The sample yields some 480,000 distinct CDR3 sequences, around 9.9% seen once. The receptor's source is a man aged 50 to 60 who received an inactivated influenza vaccine. Sequences were derived from PBMCs from blood, sampled roughly 46 days after vaccination.

CDR3 in amino acids: CASSLRLANEQFF. The CDR3 nucleotides read TGTGCCAGCAGCTTAAGACTTGCGAATGAGCAGTTCTTC. The gene calls are TRBV7-9 and TRBJ2-1; D unresolved. This CDR3 comprises 13 residues. CDR1 is SEHNR and CDR2 is FQNEAQ in the germline V gene (reference sequence). Trimming pared 2 bases from V and 7 bases from J, leaving 9 bases between. The full variable domain, its missing parts supplied by reference TRBV7-9 and TRBJ2-1, is DTGVSQNPRHKITKRGQNVTFRCDPISEHNRLYWYRQTLGQGPEFLTYFQNEAQLEKSRLLSDRFSAERPKGSFSTLEIQRTEQGDSAMYLCASSLRLANEQFFGPGTRLTVL.